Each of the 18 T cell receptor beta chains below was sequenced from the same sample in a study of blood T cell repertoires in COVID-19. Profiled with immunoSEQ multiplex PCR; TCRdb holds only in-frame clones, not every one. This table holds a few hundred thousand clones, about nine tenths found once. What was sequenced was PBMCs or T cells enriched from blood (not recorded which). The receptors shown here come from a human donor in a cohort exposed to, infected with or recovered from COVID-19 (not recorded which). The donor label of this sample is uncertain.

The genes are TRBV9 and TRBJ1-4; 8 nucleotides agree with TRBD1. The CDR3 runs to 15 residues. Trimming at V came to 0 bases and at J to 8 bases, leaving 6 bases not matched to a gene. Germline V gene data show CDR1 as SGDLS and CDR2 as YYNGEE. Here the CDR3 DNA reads TGTGCCAGCAGCGTAGGCAGGGGGCAGGGGGAAAAACTGTTTTTT. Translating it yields CASSVGRGQGEKLFF.

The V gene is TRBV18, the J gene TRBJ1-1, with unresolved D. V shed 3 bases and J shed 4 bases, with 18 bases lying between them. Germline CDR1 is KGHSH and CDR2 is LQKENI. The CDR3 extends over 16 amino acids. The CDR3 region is CASSPDMPGSGTEAFF. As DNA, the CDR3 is TGTGCCAGCTCACCCGATATGCCCGGGTCCGGCACTGAAGCTTTCTTT.

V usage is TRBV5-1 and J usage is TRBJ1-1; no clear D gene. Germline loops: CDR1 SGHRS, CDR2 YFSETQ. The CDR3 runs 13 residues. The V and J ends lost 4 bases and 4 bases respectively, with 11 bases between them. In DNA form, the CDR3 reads TGCGCCAGCAGCACCCGGGTCTCCACTGAAGCTTTCTTT. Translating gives CASSTRVSTEAFF.

CDR3 loop: CAWSPRQGQETQYF. The CDR3 region has the DNA TGTGCCTGGAGTCCACGCCAGGGACAAGAGACCCAGTACTTC. V usage is TRBV30 and J usage is TRBJ2-5, with D possibly being TRBD1 (5 bases). Germline V lookup: CDR1 GTSNPN, CDR2 SVGIG (reference sequence). V lost 2 bases and J lost 2, with 12 bases in between. There are 14 residues in the CDR3.

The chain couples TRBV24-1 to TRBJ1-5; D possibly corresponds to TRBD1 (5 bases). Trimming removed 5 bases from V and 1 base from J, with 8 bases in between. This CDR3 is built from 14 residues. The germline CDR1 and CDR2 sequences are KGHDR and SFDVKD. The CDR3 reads CATSVEGSNQPQHF. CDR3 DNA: TGTGCCACCAGTGTGGAGGGGAGCAATCAGCCCCAGCATTTT.

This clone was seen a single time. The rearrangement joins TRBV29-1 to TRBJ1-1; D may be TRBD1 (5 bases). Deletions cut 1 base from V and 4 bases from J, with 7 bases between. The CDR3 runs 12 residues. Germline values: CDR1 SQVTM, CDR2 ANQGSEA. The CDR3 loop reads CSVEGGGTEAFF. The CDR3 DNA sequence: TGCAGCGTTGAAGGGGGGGGCACTGAAGCTTTCTTT.

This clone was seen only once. DNA of the CDR3: TGTGCCAGCAGCTTAGGACTGGCAGAGACCCAGTACTTC. As protein: CASSLGLAETQYF. The chain combines TRBV7-2 with TRBJ2-5; D gene unclear. V lost 1 base, J lost 4 bases, and 7 bases lay in between. CDR3 length equals 13 residues. Germline V gene data show CDR1 as SGHTA and CDR2 as FQGNSA.

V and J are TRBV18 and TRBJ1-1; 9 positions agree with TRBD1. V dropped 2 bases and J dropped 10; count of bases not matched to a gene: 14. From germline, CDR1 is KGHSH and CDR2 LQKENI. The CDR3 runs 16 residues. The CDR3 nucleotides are TGTGCCAGCTCACCAAATGAGCCCCGACAGGGGGGGGTAGCTTTCTTT. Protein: CASSPNEPRQGGVAFF.

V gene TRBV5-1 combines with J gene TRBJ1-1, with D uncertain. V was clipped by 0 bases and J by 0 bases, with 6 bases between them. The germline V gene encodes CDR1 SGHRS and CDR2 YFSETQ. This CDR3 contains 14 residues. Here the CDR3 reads CASSLGRLNTEAFF. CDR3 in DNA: TGCGCCAGCAGCTTGGGGCGGCTGAACACTGAAGCTTTCTTT.

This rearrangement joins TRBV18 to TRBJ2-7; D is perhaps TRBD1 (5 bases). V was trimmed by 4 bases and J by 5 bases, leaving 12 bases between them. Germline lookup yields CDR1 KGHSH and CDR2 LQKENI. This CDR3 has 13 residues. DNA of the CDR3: TGTGCCAGCTCACTAAGTTTAGGGGACGAGCAGTACTTC. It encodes CASSLSLGDEQYF.

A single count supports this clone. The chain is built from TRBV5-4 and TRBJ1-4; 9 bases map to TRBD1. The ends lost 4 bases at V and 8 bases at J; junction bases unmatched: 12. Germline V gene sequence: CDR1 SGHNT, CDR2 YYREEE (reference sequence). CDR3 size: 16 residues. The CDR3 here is CASSLTGTGKEEKLFF. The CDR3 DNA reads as TGTGCCAGCAGCCTGACCGGGACAGGGAAAGAGGAAAAACTGTTTTTT. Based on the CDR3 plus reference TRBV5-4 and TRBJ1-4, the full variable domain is ETGVTQSPTHLIKTRGQQVTLRCSSQSGHNTVSWYQQALGQGPQFIFQYYREEENGRGNFPPRFSGLQFPNYSSELNVNALELDDSALYLCASSLTGTGKEEKLFFGSGTQLSVL.

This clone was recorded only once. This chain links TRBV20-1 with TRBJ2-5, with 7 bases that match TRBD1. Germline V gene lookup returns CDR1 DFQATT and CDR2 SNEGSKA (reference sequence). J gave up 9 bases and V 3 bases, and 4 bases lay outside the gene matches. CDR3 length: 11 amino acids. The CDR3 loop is CSASLGTAQYF. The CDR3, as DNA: TGCAGTGCTAGCCTAGGGACAGCCCAGTACTTC.

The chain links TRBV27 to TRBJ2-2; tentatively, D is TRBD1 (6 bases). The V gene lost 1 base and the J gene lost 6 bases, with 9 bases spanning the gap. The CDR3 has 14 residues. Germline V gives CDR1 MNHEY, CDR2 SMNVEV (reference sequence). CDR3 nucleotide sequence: TGTGCCAGCAGTTTATACGAGGGGGCCGGGGAGCTGTTTTTT. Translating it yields CASSLYEGAGELFF.

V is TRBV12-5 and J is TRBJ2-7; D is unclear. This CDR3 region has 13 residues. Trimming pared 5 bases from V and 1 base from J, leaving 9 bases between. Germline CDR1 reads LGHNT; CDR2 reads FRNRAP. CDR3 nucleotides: TGTGCTAGTGGTCCTGTAGATTCCTACGAGCAGTACTTC. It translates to CASGPVDSYEQYF.

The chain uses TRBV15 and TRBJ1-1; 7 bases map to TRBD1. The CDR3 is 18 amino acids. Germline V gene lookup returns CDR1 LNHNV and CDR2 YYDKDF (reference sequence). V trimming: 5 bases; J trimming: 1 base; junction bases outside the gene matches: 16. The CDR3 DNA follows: TGTGCCACCAGCCCCCGGACAGGCCTTAGTTTTAGGAACACTGAAGCTTTCTTT. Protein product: CATSPRTGLSFRNTEAFF.

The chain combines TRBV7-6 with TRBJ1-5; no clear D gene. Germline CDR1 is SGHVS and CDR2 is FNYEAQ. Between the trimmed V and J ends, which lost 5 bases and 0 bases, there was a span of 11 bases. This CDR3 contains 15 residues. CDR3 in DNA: TGTGCCAGCAGCGCCCTCCAGGATAGCAATCAGCCCCAGCATTTT. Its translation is CASSALQDSNQPQHF.

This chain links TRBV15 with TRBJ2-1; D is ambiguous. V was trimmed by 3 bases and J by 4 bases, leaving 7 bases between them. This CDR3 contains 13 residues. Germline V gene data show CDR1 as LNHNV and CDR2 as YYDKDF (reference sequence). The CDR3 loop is CATSSASYNEQFF. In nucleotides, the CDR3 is TGTGCCACCAGCAGTGCGTCATACAATGAGCAGTTCTTC.

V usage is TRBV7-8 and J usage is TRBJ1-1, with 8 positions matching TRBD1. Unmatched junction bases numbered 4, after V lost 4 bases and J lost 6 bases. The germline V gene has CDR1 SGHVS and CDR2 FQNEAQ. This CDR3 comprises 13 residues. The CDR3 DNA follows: TGTGCCAGCAGCTCACAGGGGGTGGCTGAAGCTTTCTTT. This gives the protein CASSSQGVAEAFF.